Listed here are 7 T cell receptor beta chains from one sample, sequenced in a study of patients and donors after allogeneic stem cell transplantation. TCRdb fed the RT-PCR reads into MiXCR, producing one record per CDR3 protein. The data contain roughly 940,000 distinct CDR3 sequences, roughly 18% of them singletons. The sequenced sample was blood, either unsorted or a sorted T cell fraction (not recorded which). These receptors were obtained from a human donor who was either an allogeneic HSCT recipient or a stem cell or donor lymphocyte infusion donor (not recorded which). It is not recorded whose cells these are; they may come from a transplant donor.

CDR3 protein: CATSRDLEAEQYF. CDR3 bases: TGTGCCACCAGCAGAGATCTGGAAGCAGAGCAGTACTTC. The chain employs TRBV15 and TRBJ2-7; D remains ambiguous. The CDR3 loop spans 13 amino acids. The V end lost 0 bases, the J end lost 7 bases, and 10 bases lay between the germline ends. CDR1 is LNHNV and CDR2 is YYDKDF in the germline V gene (reference sequence).

The chain joins TRBV11-1 to TRBJ2-1; 9 bases align to TRBD1. J was trimmed by 8 bases and V by 6 bases; bases with no gene match: 8. Germline assignment: CDR1 SGHAT and CDR2 FQDESV (reference sequence). This CDR3 is 14 amino acids long. The CDR3 reads CASSSRDRADEQFF. Here the CDR3 DNA reads TGTGCCAGCAGTTCTAGGGACAGGGCCGATGAGCAGTTCTTC. The full variable domain, rest sourced from reference TRBV11-1 and TRBJ2-1, is EAEVAQSPRYKITEKSQAVAFWCDPISGHATLYWYRQILGQGPELLVQFQDESVVDDSQLPKDRFSAERLKGVDSTLKIQPAELGDSAMYLCASSSRDRADEQFFGPGTRLTVL.

This clonotype was detected a few times. CDR3 amino acids: CSARGRLANEQYF. The CDR3 coding sequence is TGCAGTGCTAGAGGGAGACTAGCTAACGAGCAGTACTTC. The chain combines TRBV20-1 with TRBJ2-7; 7 positions agree with TRBD2. V was clipped by 1 base and J by 5 bases; unmatched bases: 5. Germline lookup yields CDR1 DFQATT and CDR2 SNEGSKA (reference sequence). This CDR3 has 13 residues.

The sample holds a few counts of this clonotype. The chain carries TRBV2 and TRBJ2-1; TRBD2 is a possible D gene (6 bases). Trimming removed 7 bases at V and 6 bases at J, with 13 bases between. The CDR3 totals 13 residues. Germline CDR1 and CDR2: SNHLY and FYNNEI. CDR3 nucleotide sequence: TGTGCCAGCATGCGGGGTTTAAGCAATGAGCAGTTCTTC. It translates to CASMRGLSNEQFF.

The chain couples TRBV5-1 to TRBJ2-3, with 15 bases identical to TRBD2. The trim removed 4 bases at V and 6 bases at J, leaving 12 bases unmatched. This CDR3 spans 18 amino acids. CDR1 is SGHRS, CDR2 YFSETQ, per germline. The CDR3 bases are TGCGCCAGCAGCAACGGACTAGCGGGGGGGTGGATATCGGATACGCAGTATTTT. Translating gives CASSNGLAGGWISDTQYF.

This clonotype was found a few times. This rearrangement joins TRBV5-1 to TRBJ2-2, with D hard to call. V was trimmed by 4 bases and J by 4 bases, leaving 11 bases between them. Per germline, CDR1 SGHRS and CDR2 YFSETQ. The CDR3 totals 14 residues. CDR3 sequence: CASSPDWGTGELFF. In nucleotides, the CDR3 is TGCGCCAGCAGCCCCGACTGGGGCACCGGGGAGCTGTTTTTT.

V and J are TRBV13 and TRBJ1-3; D is perhaps TRBD1 (5 bases). Germline loops: CDR1 PRHDT, CDR2 FYEKMQ (reference sequence). V gave up 2 bases and J gave up 4 bases, with 12 bases separating them. This CDR3 has 15 amino acids. CDR3 DNA: TGTGCCAGCAGCTTATCAGGGCAGGGAGGAAACACCATATATTTT. This codes for CASSLSGQGGNTIYF.